Below, one TCR beta chain is given with its context. The target antigen is unknown. These data originate in a study of cytomegalovirus exposure and HLA in healthy donors. Study-level results: Published work reported that the classifier diagnosed cytomegalovirus status with high specificity and sensitivity. Later genetic work tied a missense DCLRE1C variant to beta-chain V and J trimming. Indistinguishable V segments such as TRBV6-2 and TRBV6-3 were excluded.

Primers for the PCR totalled 60 Vbeta and 13 Jbeta. Produced via immunoSEQ multiplex PCR; TCRdb's table is partial and in-frame only. The sample records approximately 170,000 clones, around 80% being singletons. The CDR3 covers 12 residues. The germline V gene has CDR1 MNHNS and CDR2 SASEGT. J was trimmed by 15 bases and V by 6 bases; bases with no gene match: 9. The sample taken for sequencing was PBMCs. The chain combines TRBV6-1 with TRBJ2-1, with 9 nucleotides matching TRBD2. This receptor was taken from a woman between 18 and 30 years old in good health and CMV-seronegative. CDR3 sequence: CASSRLADQLFF. The CDR3 DNA reads as TGTGCCAGCAGCCGACTAGCGGACCAATTGTTCTTC.